This entry is about one T cell receptor (beta chain). This record comes from a study of shared clonotypes between healthy human individuals. Looking at the study overall: Participating donors consisted of two women and a few men aged 18 to 49.

The table came from immunoSEQ multiplex PCR; TCRdb's copy has only in-frame clones and leaves some out. The sample lists about 450,000 clones; around three quarters were seen once. V lost 2 bases and J 1 base, leaving 5 bases between the germline ends. The CDR3 covers 13 residues. In germline, CDR1 is MNHNY, CDR2 SVGAGI (reference sequence). The gene calls are TRBV6-6 and TRBJ1-1; D is ambiguous. Sequenced material: PBMCs. This TCR was sampled from a middle-aged woman in good health. Some clones in this sample may be carry-over from other donors' samples. The CDR3 DNA sequence: TGTGCCAGCAGTTACATGAAGAACACTGAAGCTTTCTTT. Its protein product is CASSYMKNTEAFF.